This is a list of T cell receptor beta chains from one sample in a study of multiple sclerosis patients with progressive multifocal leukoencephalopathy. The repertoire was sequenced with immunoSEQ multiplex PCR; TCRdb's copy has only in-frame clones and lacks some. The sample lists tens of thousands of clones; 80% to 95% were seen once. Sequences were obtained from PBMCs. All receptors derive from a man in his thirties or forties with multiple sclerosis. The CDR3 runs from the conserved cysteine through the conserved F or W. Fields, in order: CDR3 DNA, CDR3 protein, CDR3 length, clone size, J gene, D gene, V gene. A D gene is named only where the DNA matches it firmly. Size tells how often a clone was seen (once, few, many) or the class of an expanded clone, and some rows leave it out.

DNA: TGTGCCAGCAATTCAGCCTTTAGACTAGCCAAAAACATTCAGTACTTC
CDR3: CASNSAFRLAKNIQYF
length: 16
size: .
J: TRBJ2-4
D: .
V: TRBV25-1

DNA: TGTGCCAGCAGTTCGGACACCGGGGAGCTGTTTTTT
CDR3: CASSSDTGELFF
length: 12
size: .
J: TRBJ2-2
D: .
V: TRBV7-3

DNA: TGTGCCATCCCGCGGACAGGACAAGAGACCCAGTACTTC
CDR3: CAIPRTGQETQYF
length: 13
size: .
J: TRBJ2-5
D: TRBD1
V: TRBV2

DNA: TGTGCTAGTGGTTTGTGGACAGGGTCGAACACCGGGGAGCTGTTTTTT
CDR3: CASGLWTGSNTGELFF
length: 16
size: .
J: TRBJ2-2
D: TRBD1
V: TRBV12-5

DNA: TGTGCCAGCGGGCCCCGATGGGATGAAAAACTGTTTTTT
CDR3: CASGPRWDEKLFF
length: 13
size: once
J: TRBJ1-4
D: .
V: TRBV27

DNA: TGTGCCAGTAGAAGTCAGCGCACGTACAATGAGCAGTTCTTC
CDR3: CASRSQRTYNEQFF
length: 14
size: once
J: TRBJ2-1
D: .
V: TRBV19

DNA: TGTGCCTGGAGTCTGACACCGAACACTGAAGCTTTCTTT
CDR3: CAWSLTPNTEAFF
length: 13
size: .
J: TRBJ1-1
D: .
V: TRBV30

DNA: TGTGCCAGCAGCGTAGAACCCGTTCCATACAATGAGCAGTTCTTC
CDR3: CASSVEPVPYNEQFF
length: 15
size: .
J: TRBJ2-1
D: .
V: TRBV9

DNA: TGTGCCAGCAGTTCTGGACAGCGGTCTGGAAACACCATATATTTT
CDR3: CASSSGQRSGNTIYF
length: 15
size: .
J: TRBJ1-3
D: .
V: TRBV28

DNA: TGTGCCAGCAGGTACCTAGCGGGAGCGGCAGATACGCAGTATTTT
CDR3: CASRYLAGAADTQYF
length: 15
size: .
J: TRBJ2-3
D: TRBD2
V: TRBV7-8

DNA: TGTGCCAGTAGTATAACAGGGACGGGGGGTAACGAGCAGTACTTC
CDR3: CASSITGTGGNEQYF
length: 15
size: .
J: TRBJ2-7
D: .
V: TRBV19

DNA: TGCGCCAGCAGCCAATCCACTAGCGGGACAACGTACGAGCAGTACTTC
CDR3: CASSQSTSGTTYEQYF
length: 16
size: .
J: TRBJ2-7
D: TRBD2
V: TRBV4-1

DNA: TGTGCCAGCAGTGAAGCCCGCGTTTGGGTAAATCAGCCCCAGCATTTT
CDR3: CASSEARVWVNQPQHF
length: 16
size: .
J: TRBJ1-5
D: .
V: TRBV2

DNA: TGTGCCAGCAGCTTCGGACTAGCGGGAGTAGCAGATACGCAGTATTTT
CDR3: CASSFGLAGVADTQYF
length: 16
size: .
J: TRBJ2-3
D: TRBD2
V: TRBV7-8

DNA: TGCAGTGCTACATCAGATACGCAGTATTTT
CDR3: CSATSDTQYF
length: 10
size: once
J: TRBJ2-3
D: .
V: TRBV20-1

DNA: TGTGCCAGTAGTACCCTGCCTAGGGCGGTTGGCTACACCTTC
CDR3: CASSTLPRAVGYTF
length: 14
size: .
J: TRBJ1-2
D: .
V: TRBV19

DNA: TGTGCCAGCAAGGACTCTTTCTCCTACAATGAGCAGTTCTTC
CDR3: CASKDSFSYNEQFF
length: 14
size: .
J: TRBJ2-1
D: .
V: TRBV19

DNA: TGTGCCTGGAGTGATCACGGTTATGGCTACACCTTC
CDR3: CAWSDHGYGYTF
length: 12
size: .
J: TRBJ1-2
D: .
V: TRBV30

DNA: TGCGCCAGCAGCCAAGAAGAGCGAGTTTCTGGAAACACCATATATTTT
CDR3: CASSQEERVSGNTIYF
length: 16
size: .
J: TRBJ1-3
D: .
V: TRBV4-3

DNA: TGTGCCAGCAGCTTAGGGTTACAAGAGACCCAGTACTTC
CDR3: CASSLGLQETQYF
length: 13
size: .
J: TRBJ2-5
D: .
V: TRBV7-3

DNA: TGTGCCAGCTACGGCGACTCTTTAATAGATACGCAGTATTTT
CDR3: CASYGDSLIDTQYF
length: 14
size: .
J: TRBJ2-3
D: .
V: TRBV19

DNA: TGTGCCAGCAGCTTAGCGGATAGGGGTCTGCTAGGCTACACCTTC
CDR3: CASSLADRGLLGYTF
length: 15
size: .
J: TRBJ1-2
D: .
V: TRBV7-2

DNA: TGTGCCAGCAGCTCAACCCCCGGGGGATACGAGCAGTACTTC
CDR3: CASSSTPGGYEQYF
length: 14
size: once
J: TRBJ2-7
D: .
V: TRBV11-2

DNA: TGTGCCAGCAGTTACGGAAGGGGACACTACGAGCAGTACTTC
CDR3: CASSYGRGHYEQYF
length: 14
size: .
J: TRBJ2-7
D: .
V: TRBV6-6

DNA: TGTGCCAGCAGTGAATCGGCAACCAGGGGCAATGAGCAGTTCTTC
CDR3: CASSESATRGNEQFF
length: 15
size: .
J: TRBJ2-1
D: .
V: TRBV2

DNA: TGTGCCAGCAGCGTACAGGCTGCAACTAATGAAAAACTGTTTTTT
CDR3: CASSVQAATNEKLFF
length: 15
size: .
J: TRBJ1-4
D: .
V: TRBV9

DNA: TGTGCCAGCAGCGTTGACTCCAGCTATGGCTACACCTTC
CDR3: CASSVDSSYGYTF
length: 13
size: .
J: TRBJ1-2
D: .
V: TRBV9

DNA: TGTGCCAGTAGTATAGTGGGCGGCAAAAACATTCAGTACTTC
CDR3: CASSIVGGKNIQYF
length: 14
size: .
J: TRBJ2-4
D: .
V: TRBV19

DNA: TGCGCCAGCACCTTGGGCAGAGCTGGAAACACCATATATTTT
CDR3: CASTLGRAGNTIYF
length: 14
size: .
J: TRBJ1-3
D: .
V: TRBV5-1

DNA: TGTGCCAGTAGTATGGGACAGGGCAGCAATCAGCCCCAGCATTTT
CDR3: CASSMGQGSNQPQHF
length: 15
size: .
J: TRBJ1-5
D: TRBD1
V: TRBV19

DNA: TGTGCCAGCAGCTTCGGACCGGCCGAGTACTTC
CDR3: CASSFGPAEYF
length: 11
size: .
J: TRBJ2-5
D: .
V: TRBV7-9

DNA: TGTGCCAGCAGTGCCAGGACAGCCTACGAGCAGTACTTC
CDR3: CASSARTAYEQYF
length: 13
size: once
J: TRBJ2-7
D: .
V: TRBV6-5

DNA: TGTGCCAGCAGCGTCGGGATCGCCGGGGGCTACACCTTC
CDR3: CASSVGIAGGYTF
length: 13
size: .
J: TRBJ1-2
D: .
V: TRBV11-2

DNA: TGTGCCAGCAGCTTTCGACTAGCGGGAGGGGGGGGAGAGACCCAGTACTTC
CDR3: CASSFRLAGGGGETQYF
length: 17
size: .
J: TRBJ2-5
D: TRBD2
V: TRBV7-6

DNA: TGTGCCAGCAGCTTGGGACAGGGACCTAACTATGGCCACACCTTC
CDR3: CASSLGQGPNYGHTF
length: 15
size: .
J: TRBJ1-2
D: TRBD1
V: TRBV6-1

DNA: TGTGCCAGCGGGGCGAGGGACAGCTATAAACCCCAGCATTTT
CDR3: CASGARDSYKPQHF
length: 14
size: .
J: TRBJ1-5
D: TRBD1
V: TRBV27

DNA: TGTGCCAGCAGCTTATCCAGGGCCCTCGAGCAGTACTTC
CDR3: CASSLSRALEQYF
length: 13
size: .
J: TRBJ2-7
D: .
V: TRBV7-9

DNA: TGTGCCTGGACGACCTTGGACAGGGTTACCATATATTTT
CDR3: CAWTTLDRVTIYF
length: 13
size: .
J: TRBJ1-3
D: TRBD1
V: TRBV30

DNA: TGTGCCATCAGTGAAGGCAAATCCTACGAGCAGTACTTC
CDR3: CAISEGKSYEQYF
length: 13
size: .
J: TRBJ2-7
D: .
V: TRBV10-3

DNA: TGCGCCAGCAGCTTGGGCGGGCGCTCCTACAATGAGCAGTTCTTC
CDR3: CASSLGGRSYNEQFF
length: 15
size: .
J: TRBJ2-1
D: .
V: TRBV5-1